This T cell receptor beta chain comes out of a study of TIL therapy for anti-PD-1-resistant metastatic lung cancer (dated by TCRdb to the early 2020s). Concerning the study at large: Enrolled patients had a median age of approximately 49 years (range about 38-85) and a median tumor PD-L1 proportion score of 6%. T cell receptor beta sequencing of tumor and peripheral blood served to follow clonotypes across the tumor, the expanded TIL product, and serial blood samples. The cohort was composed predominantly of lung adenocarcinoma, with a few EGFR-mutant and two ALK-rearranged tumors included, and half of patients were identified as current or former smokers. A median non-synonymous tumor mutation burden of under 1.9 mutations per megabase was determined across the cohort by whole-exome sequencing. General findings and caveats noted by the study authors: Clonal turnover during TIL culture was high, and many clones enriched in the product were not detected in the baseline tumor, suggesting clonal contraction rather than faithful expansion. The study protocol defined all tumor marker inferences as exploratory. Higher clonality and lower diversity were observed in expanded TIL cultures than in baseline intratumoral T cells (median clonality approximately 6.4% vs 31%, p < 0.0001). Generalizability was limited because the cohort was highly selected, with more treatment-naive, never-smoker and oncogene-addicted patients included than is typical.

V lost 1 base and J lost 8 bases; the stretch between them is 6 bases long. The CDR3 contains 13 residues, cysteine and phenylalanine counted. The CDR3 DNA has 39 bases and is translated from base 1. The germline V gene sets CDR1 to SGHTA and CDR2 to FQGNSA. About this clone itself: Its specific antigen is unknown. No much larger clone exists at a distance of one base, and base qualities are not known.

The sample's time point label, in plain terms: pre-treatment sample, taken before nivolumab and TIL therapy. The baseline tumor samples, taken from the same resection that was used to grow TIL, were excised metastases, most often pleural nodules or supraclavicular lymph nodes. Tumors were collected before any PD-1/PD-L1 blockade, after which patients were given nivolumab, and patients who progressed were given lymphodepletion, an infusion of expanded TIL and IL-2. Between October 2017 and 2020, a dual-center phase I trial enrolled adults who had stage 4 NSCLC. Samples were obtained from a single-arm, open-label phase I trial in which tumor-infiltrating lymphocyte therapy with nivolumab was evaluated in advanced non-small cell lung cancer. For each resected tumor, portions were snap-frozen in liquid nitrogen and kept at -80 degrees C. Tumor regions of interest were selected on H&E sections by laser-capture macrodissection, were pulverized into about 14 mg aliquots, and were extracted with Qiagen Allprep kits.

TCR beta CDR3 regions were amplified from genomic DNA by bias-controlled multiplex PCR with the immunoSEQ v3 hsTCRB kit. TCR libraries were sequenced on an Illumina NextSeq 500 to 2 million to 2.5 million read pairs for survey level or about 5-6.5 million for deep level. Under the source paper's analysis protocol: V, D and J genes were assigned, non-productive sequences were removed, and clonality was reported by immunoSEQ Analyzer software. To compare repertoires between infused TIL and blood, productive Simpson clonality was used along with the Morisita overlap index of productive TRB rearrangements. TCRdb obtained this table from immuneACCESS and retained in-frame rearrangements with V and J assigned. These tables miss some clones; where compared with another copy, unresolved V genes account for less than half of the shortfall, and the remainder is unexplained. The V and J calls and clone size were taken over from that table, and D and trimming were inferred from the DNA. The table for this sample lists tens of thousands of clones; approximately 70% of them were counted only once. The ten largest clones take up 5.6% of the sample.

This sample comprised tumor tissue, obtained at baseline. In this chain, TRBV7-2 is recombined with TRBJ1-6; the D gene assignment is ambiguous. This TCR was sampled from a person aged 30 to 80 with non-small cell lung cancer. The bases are TGTGCCAGCAGCTTAGACGGAGATTCACCCCTCCACTTT. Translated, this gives CASSLDGDSPLHF.